These 6 T cell receptor beta chains were sequenced from one sample in a study of T-cell memory formation after mild COVID-19 (dated by TCRdb to the early 2020s). The method was 5' RACE. Sequencing was performed on an Illumina NovaSeq 6000. TCRdb reworked the public reads: Q25 trimming with fastp, MiXCR clone assembly, productive beta chains retained. Each entry merges the rows of one CDR3 protein and shows their most common DNA and genes. Within this sample are approximately 560,000 distinct CDR3 sequences, with roughly 17% of them counted one time only. The ten largest clones take up about 7.5% of the sample. The sequenced sample was PBMCs or a T cell subset sorted from them (not recorded which). Every receptor here comes from an adult woman who had mild COVID-19 (a few samples of this study predate the infection). The sample titles of this study are shuffled in the database, so cell type and time point are left out; the donor was told from shared clones.

This clonotype was seen only a few times. The chain employs TRBV6-5 and TRBJ1-1; no reliable D call. The CDR3 sequence is 15 residues long. Trimming removed 1 base at V and 0 bases at J, with 9 bases between. Germline V lookup: CDR1 MNHEY, CDR2 SVGAGI. The CDR3 loop is CASSYYAVMNTEAFF. In nucleotides, the CDR3 is TGTGCCAGCAGTTACTACGCGGTTATGAACACTGAAGCTTTCTTT.

This clonotype was counted only a few times. V usage is TRBV5-1 and J usage is TRBJ2-2; D ambiguous. This CDR3 contains 15 residues. The V gene's germline CDR1 is SGHRS and CDR2 YFSETQ. Trimming took off 1 base at V and 3 bases at J, with 10 bases between the two ends. The chain's CDR3 is CASSLWDSDTGELFF. Written as DNA, the CDR3 is TGCGCCAGCAGCTTGTGGGATTCGGACACCGGGGAGCTGTTTTTT.

This clonotype has only a few counts. This chain uses TRBV7-9 with TRBJ1-1, with 7 bases matching TRBD1. Germline V gene sequence: CDR1 SEHNR, CDR2 FQNEAQ (reference sequence). This CDR3 is 14 amino acids long. V trimming: 1 base; J trimming: 4 bases; junction bases outside the gene matches: 3. In DNA, the CDR3 is TGTGCCAGCAGCTTAGTTACAGGGGTCACTGAAGCTTTCTTT. Its protein is CASSLVTGVTEAFF. The entire variable domain, with the rest obtained from reference TRBV7-9 and TRBJ1-1, is as follows: DTGVSQNPRHKITKRGQNVTFRCDPISEHNRLYWYRQTLGQGPEFLTYFQNEAQLEKSRLLSDRFSAERPKGSFSTLEIQRTEQGDSAMYLCASSLVTGVTEAFFGQGTRLTVV.

The rearrangement uses TRBV11-2 and TRBJ2-7; D uncertain. Looked up from germline, CDR1 is SGHAT and CDR2 is FQNNGV. The ends were cut back, 3 bases at V and 1 base at J, with 13 bases in the middle. The CDR3 has 15 residues. DNA for the CDR3: TGTGCCAGCAGCTTTCGACAAGAGATATCCTACGAGCAGTACTTC. Translated, it gives CASSFRQEISYEQYF.

The chain employs TRBV20-1 and TRBJ2-3; TRBD2 might be the D (6 bases). CDR1 DFQATT and CDR2 SNEGSKA come from the germline V gene (reference sequence). Trimming cost V 6 bases and J 6 bases, with 22 bases left between them. The length of the CDR3 is 15 residues. The CDR3 is CSAPLASVSLDTQYF. The CDR3 nucleotides are TGCAGTGCCCCCCTGGCTAGCGTCTCATTGGATACGCAGTATTTT.

This sequence joins TRBV11-3 and TRBJ2-3, with TRBD2 matching 9 bases. V lost 5 bases and J lost 4; bases outside the gene matches: 7. CDR1 is SGHNT and CDR2 is YENEEA in the germline V gene. The CDR3 loop spans 15 amino acids. DNA of the CDR3: TGTGCCAGCAGCCTCTATAGCGGGGGACCAGATACGCAGTATTTT. Translated, it gives CASSLYSGGPDTQYF.